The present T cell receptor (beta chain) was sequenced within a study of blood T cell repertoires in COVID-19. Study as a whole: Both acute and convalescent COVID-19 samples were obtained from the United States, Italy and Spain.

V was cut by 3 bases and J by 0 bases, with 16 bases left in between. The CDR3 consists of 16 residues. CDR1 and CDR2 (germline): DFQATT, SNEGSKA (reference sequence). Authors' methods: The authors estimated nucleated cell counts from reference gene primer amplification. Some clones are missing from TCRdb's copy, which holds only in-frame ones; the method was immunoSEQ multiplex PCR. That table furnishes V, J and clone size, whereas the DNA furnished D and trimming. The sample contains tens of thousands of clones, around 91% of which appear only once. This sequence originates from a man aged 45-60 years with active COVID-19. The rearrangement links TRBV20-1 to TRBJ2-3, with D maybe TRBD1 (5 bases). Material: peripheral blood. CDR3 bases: TGCAGTGCTAGTCTTAGGGGATCCCTTAGCACAGATACGCAGTATTTT. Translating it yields CSASLRGSLSTDTQYF.